The text below deals with one TCR beta chain. This sample is part of a study of T cell clones after liver transplantation. Study summary: Tolerance: complete withdrawal held at least one year, liver enzymes staying within twice normal.

This CDR3 spans 15 amino acids. The V and J ends lost 1 base and 2 bases respectively, with 13 bases between them. Germline CDR1 reads SGDLS; CDR2 reads YYNGEE. The repertoire was sequenced with immunoSEQ multiplex PCR; TCRdb's copy has only in-frame clones and lacks some. This table has roughly 100,000 clones, around 83% appearing once. Sequenced material: CD4+ T cells from blood, taken before liver transplant. The sequence was obtained from a human donor who received a liver transplant. The chain links TRBV9 to TRBJ2-7, with D unclear. CDR3 sequence reads: CASSVSPIETYEQYF. The DNA of the CDR3 is TGTGCCAGCAGCGTAAGTCCTATCGAGACCTACGAGCAGTACTTC.